The 5 T cell receptor beta chains in this list originate from one sample, sequenced in a study of shared clonotypes between healthy human individuals. The table came from immunoSEQ multiplex PCR; TCRdb's copy has only in-frame clones and leaves some out. The sample consists of approximately 640,000 clones, about 90% of them appearing once. Material for sequencing was memory CD8+ T cells from PBMCs. Indicated subset: CD45RO+ cells pooled with CCR7-negative TemRA cells. All receptors come from a man aged 18-30 years in good health. Some clones in this sample may be carry-over from other donors' samples.

This chain joins TRBV11-2 and TRBJ2-7, with TRBD2 matching over 11 bases. V lost 0 bases, J lost 4 bases, and 8 bases stayed unmatched. The CDR3 totals 17 residues. Germline CDR1 is SGHAT and CDR2 is FQNNGV. CDR3 protein: CASSLDLTSGSRYEQYF. CDR3 nucleotide sequence: TGTGCCAGCAGCTTAGACCTCACTAGCGGGAGCCGATACGAGCAGTACTTC.

The chain is built from TRBV10-3 and TRBJ2-2, with TRBD2 matching over 8 bases. Germline loops: CDR1 ENHRY, CDR2 SYGVKD. This CDR3 is 17 amino acids long. V was clipped by 4 bases and J by 1 base; unmatched bases: 8. The CDR3 loop reads CAISVEIAGRNTGELFF. CDR3 bases: TGTGCCATCAGTGTTGAAATAGCGGGAAGGAACACCGGGGAGCTGTTTTTT.

J is TRBJ1-1 and V is TRBV4-1, with a possible D match to TRBD1 (6 bases). The CDR3 has 13 amino acids. Trimming took 6 bases from V and 4 from J, leaving 12 bases between them. Germline-derived CDR1 and CDR2 are MGHRA and YSYEKL. CDR3 sequence: CASSREGVTEAFF. CDR3 nucleotide sequence: TGCGCCAGCAGTAGGGAGGGGGTCACTGAAGCTTTCTTT.

The count of this clone is one. CDR3 sequence: CASDDLNTEAFF. CDR3 DNA sequence: TGTGCCAGCGACGACCTGAACACTGAAGCTTTCTTT. The V gene is TRBV11-3, the J gene TRBJ1-1; D call uncertain. Germline-derived CDR1 and CDR2 are SGHNT and YENEEA. Trimming stripped 8 bases from V and 0 bases from J, with 7 bases between. The CDR3 totals 12 residues. The full variable domain, its missing parts supplied by reference TRBV11-3 and TRBJ1-1, is EAGVVQSPRYKIIEKKQPVAFWCNPISGHNTLYWYLQNLGQGPELLIRYENEEAVDDSQLPKDRFSAERLKGVDSTLKIQPAELGDSAVYLCASDDLNTEAFFGQGTRLTVV.

The table lists this clone with many counts. CDR3 nucleotides: TGCGCCAGCAGCTCCGGGACTTACTCCTACAATGAGCAGTTCTTC. Its protein product is CASSSGTYSYNEQFF. The chain links TRBV5-1 to TRBJ2-1; weak D call: TRBD2 (6 bases). The CDR3 loop spans 15 amino acids. Germline V lookup: CDR1 SGHRS, CDR2 YFSETQ. Trimming took off 3 bases at V and 0 bases at J, with 10 bases between the two ends.